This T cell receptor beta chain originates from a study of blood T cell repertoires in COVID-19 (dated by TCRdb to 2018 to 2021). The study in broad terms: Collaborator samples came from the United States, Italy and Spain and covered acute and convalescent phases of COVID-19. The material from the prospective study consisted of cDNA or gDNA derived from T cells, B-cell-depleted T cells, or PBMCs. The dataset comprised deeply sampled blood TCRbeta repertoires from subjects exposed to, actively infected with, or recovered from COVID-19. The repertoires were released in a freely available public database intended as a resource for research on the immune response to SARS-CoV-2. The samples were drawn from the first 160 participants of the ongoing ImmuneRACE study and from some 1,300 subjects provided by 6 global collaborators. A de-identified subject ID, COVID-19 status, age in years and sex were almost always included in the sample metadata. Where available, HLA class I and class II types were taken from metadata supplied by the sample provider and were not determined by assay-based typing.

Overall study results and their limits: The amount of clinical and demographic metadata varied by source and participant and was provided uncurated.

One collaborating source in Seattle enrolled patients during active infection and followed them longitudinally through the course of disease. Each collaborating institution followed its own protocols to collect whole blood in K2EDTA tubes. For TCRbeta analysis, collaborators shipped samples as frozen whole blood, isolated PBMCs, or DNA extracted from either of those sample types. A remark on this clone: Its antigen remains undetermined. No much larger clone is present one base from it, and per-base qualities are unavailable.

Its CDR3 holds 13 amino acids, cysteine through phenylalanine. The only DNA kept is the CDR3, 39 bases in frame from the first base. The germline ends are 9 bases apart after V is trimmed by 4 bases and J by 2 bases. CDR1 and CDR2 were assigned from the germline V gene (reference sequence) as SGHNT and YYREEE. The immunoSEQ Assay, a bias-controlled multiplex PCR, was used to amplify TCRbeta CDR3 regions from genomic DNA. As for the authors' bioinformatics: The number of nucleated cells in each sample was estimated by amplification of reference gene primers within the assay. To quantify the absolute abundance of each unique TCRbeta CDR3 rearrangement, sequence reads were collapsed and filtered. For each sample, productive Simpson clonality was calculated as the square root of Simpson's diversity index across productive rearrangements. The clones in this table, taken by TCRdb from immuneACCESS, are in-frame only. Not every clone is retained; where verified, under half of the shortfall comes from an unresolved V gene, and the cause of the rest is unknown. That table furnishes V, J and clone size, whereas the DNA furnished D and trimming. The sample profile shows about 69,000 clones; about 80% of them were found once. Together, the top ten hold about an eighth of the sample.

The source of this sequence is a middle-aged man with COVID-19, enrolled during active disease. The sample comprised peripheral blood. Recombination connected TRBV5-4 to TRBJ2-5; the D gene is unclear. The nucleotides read TGTGCCAGCAGCCAAACAGAGCAAGAGACCCAGTACTTC. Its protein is CASSQTEQETQYF.